The 14 T cell receptor beta chains presented below share a single source sample, sequenced in a study of blood T cell repertoires in COVID-19. Profiled with immunoSEQ multiplex PCR; TCRdb holds only in-frame clones, not every one. The sample holds 200,000 to 250,000 clones, roughly 90% seen once. The sequenced material came from peripheral blood. These receptors came from a man in his 60s who had recovered from COVID-19.

A few counts support this clone. The chain uses TRBV4-2 and TRBJ2-7; D might be TRBD2 (6 bases). Trimming removed 4 bases from V and 6 bases from J, with 13 bases in between. CDR1 is LGHNA, CDR2 YNFKEQ, per germline. This CDR3 is built from 13 residues. As DNA, the CDR3 is TGTGCCAGCAGCCTTCAGGAGGGTGGCGAGCAGTACTTC. It specifies CASSLQEGGEQYF.

The chain combines TRBV3-1 (or the pseudogene TRBV3-2) with TRBJ1-5, with D unclear. Looked up from germline, CDR1 is LGHDT and CDR2 is YNNKEL (reference sequence). Between the trimmed V and J ends, which lost 1 base and 7 bases, there was a span of 11 bases. This CDR3 spans 14 amino acids. Here the CDR3 reads CASSQAGGRQPQHF. The CDR3 coding sequence is TGTGCCAGCAGCCAAGCTGGCGGGAGGCAGCCCCAGCATTTT.

The rearrangement links TRBV2 to TRBJ2-3; D possibly corresponds to TRBD2 (6 bases). Germline V gene data show CDR1 as SNHLY and CDR2 as FYNNEI. V lost 8 bases, J lost 5 bases, and 23 bases lay in between. This CDR3 is built from 16 residues. In DNA form, the CDR3 reads TGTGCCAGCGTGAAGTTGCAGGTTCTGGGGGGAGATACGCAGTATTTT. It is translated as CASVKLQVLGGDTQYF.

V is TRBV5-1 and J is TRBJ2-1; 13 positions match TRBD2. Germline CDR1 SGHRS, CDR2 YFSETQ. J was trimmed by 9 bases and V by 4 bases; bases with no gene match: 7. This CDR3 is 15 amino acids long. The CDR3 reads CASSLGLAGVPEQFF. The DNA of the CDR3 is TGCGCCAGCAGCCTTGGACTAGCGGGAGTTCCTGAGCAGTTCTTC. The full variable domain, with the rest looked up from reference TRBV5-1 and TRBJ2-1, is KAGVTQTPRYLIKTRGQQVTLSCSPISGHRSVSWYQQTPGQGLQFLFEYFSETQRNKGNFPGRFSGRQFSNSRSEMNVSTLELGDSALYLCASSLGLAGVPEQFFGPGTRLTVL.

There are a few counts of this clone. J is TRBJ2-7 and V is TRBV27, with D possibly matching TRBD2 (5 bases). V lost 6 bases, J lost 7 bases, and 10 bases lay in between. Germline CDR1 reads MNHEY; CDR2 reads SMNVEV (reference sequence). The CDR3 has 11 amino acids. CDR3 nucleotides: TGTGCCAGCAGGTGGAGGCGGGAGCAGTACTTC. This codes for CASRWRREQYF.

The V and J genes are TRBV18 and TRBJ2-1, with D possibly TRBD1 on 6 matching bases. The V and J ends lost 3 bases and 10 bases respectively, with 16 bases between them. The germline V gene has CDR1 KGHSH and CDR2 LQKENI. The CDR3 sequence is 14 residues long. CDR3 bases: TGTGCCAGCTCACCCCAGAAACAGGGCCCCGAGCAGTTCTTC. Protein: CASSPQKQGPEQFF.

The V call is TRBV24-1, the J call TRBJ2-7, with a weak D call TRBD1 (6 bases). The V gene lost 9 bases and the J gene lost 1 base, with 12 bases spanning the gap. CDR1 and CDR2 from the germline V gene are KGHDR and SFDVKD. CDR3 size: 13 residues. The CDR3 sequence is CATLRDTSYEQYF. The CDR3 nucleotides are TGTGCCACCCTGAGGGACACATCCTACGAGCAGTACTTC.

The genes are TRBV12-3 or TRBV12-4 and TRBJ2-1; TRBD2 is a possible D gene (6 bases). This CDR3 is 13 amino acids long. With 2 bases removed from V and 8 bases from J, the gap between germline ends came to 10 bases. The CDR3 coding sequence is TGTGCCAGCAGTTTATCGGGCGGGGATGAGCAGTTCTTC. This encodes CASSLSGGDEQFF.

The chain recombines TRBV7-2 with TRBJ1-5; D possibly corresponds to TRBD1 (5 bases). The CDR3 has 15 residues. With 0 bases removed from V and 3 bases from J, the gap between germline ends came to 9 bases. In germline, CDR1 is SGHTA, CDR2 FQGNSA. The CDR3 sequence is CASSLAGALNQPQHF. The CDR3, as DNA: TGTGCCAGCAGCTTAGCTGGGGCCCTCAATCAGCCCCAGCATTTT.

The chain uses TRBV5-1 and TRBJ2-7; D is unclear. With 2 bases removed from V and 5 bases from J, the gap between germline ends came to 14 bases. Germline CDR1 reads SGHRS; CDR2 reads YFSETQ. The CDR3 loop spans 14 amino acids. The chain's CDR3 is CASSFGLPVNEQYF. The CDR3, as DNA: TGCGCCAGCAGCTTCGGTCTCCCGGTCAACGAGCAGTACTTC. The full variable domain, with the rest looked up from reference TRBV5-1 and TRBJ2-7, is KAGVTQTPRYLIKTRGQQVTLSCSPISGHRSVSWYQQTPGQGLQFLFEYFSETQRNKGNFPGRFSGRQFSNSRSEMNVSTLELGDSALYLCASSFGLPVNEQYFGPGTRLTVT.

V gene TRBV19 combines with J gene TRBJ1-5; 8 bases fit TRBD1. CDR1 LNHDA and CDR2 SQIVND come from the germline V gene (reference sequence). There are 16 residues in the CDR3. V lost 3 bases to trimming and J lost 6 bases; unmatched junction nucleotides: 10. Written as DNA, the CDR3 is TGTGCCAGTAGTATCCTTGGGACAGGTCTTGGTCAGCCCCAGCATTTT. It yields the protein CASSILGTGLGQPQHF.

The chain links TRBV19 to TRBJ1-1; TRBD1 matches 9 bases. CDR1 and CDR2 from the germline V gene are LNHDA and SQIVND (reference sequence). CDR3 length equals 14 residues. V shed 5 bases and J 5 bases; nucleotides not matched to a gene: 6. The CDR3 DNA reads as TGTGCCAGTAGTGTACAGGGGGCGTTGACTGAAGCTTTCTTT. Protein sequence: CASSVQGALTEAFF.

The V call is TRBV13, the J call TRBJ2-7; 8 bases map to TRBD1. V lost 0 bases, J lost 4 bases, and 2 bases stayed unmatched. This CDR3 contains 14 residues. Germline loops: CDR1 PRHDT, CDR2 FYEKMQ (reference sequence). CDR3 DNA: TGTGCCAGCAGCTTAGGGGACAGGGAGTACGAGCAGTACTTC. It codes for CASSLGDREYEQYF.

This clone has just one count. The V and J genes are TRBV3-1 (or the pseudogene TRBV3-2) and TRBJ2-1; 9 nucleotides align to TRBD2. J gave up 8 bases and V 0 bases, and 11 bases lay outside the gene matches. Germline lookup yields CDR1 LGHDT and CDR2 YNNKEL (reference sequence). This CDR3 contains 17 residues. The CDR3: CASSQDREGGRAHEQFF. The CDR3 DNA is TGTGCCAGCAGCCAAGATCGTGAAGGCGGGAGGGCCCATGAGCAGTTCTTC.